These T cell receptor beta chains were read from a single sample in a study of early T cells in non-severe SARS-CoV-2 infection. MiXCR, applied by TCRdb to the 5' RACE reads, yields one record per CDR3 protein. The sample has fewer than 50,000 distinct CDR3 sequences; 9% to 15% are singletons. Sequenced input: whole blood. Receptor source: an adult who was a healthcare worker with PCR-confirmed SARS-CoV-2 infection or an uninfected control (not recorded which). CDR3s leave out the opening cysteine and the closing phenylalanine or tryptophan. Each record gives: CDR3 length, clone size, V gene, CDR3 protein. Rows may omit the clone size; those that give it use once, few, many or a size class.

12 few TRBV18 ASSPPWGETEAF
10 - TRBV28 ASARLTDTQY
11 many TRBV4-3 ASSHTSTDTQY
12 many TRBV6-2/TRBV6-3 ASSSGTSGTEQF
12 few TRBV7-9 ASSLGGVGTEAF
14 few TRBV6-1 ASSDLAGDVADTQY
10 few TRBV6-2/TRBV6-3 ASSPTTDTQY
14 many TRBV7-9 ASRAGQGALDYGYT
10 - TRBV28 ASRTRYNEQF
10 few TRBV19 ASTNRGSEAF
12 many TRBV6-2/TRBV6-3 ASSYPGTSLSQY
11 - TRBV18 ASSPGIYGPQH
17 - TRBV6-4 ATLPKGTSGRPAWDEQF
11 many TRBV6-5 ASNTGLNTEAF
12 many TRBV18 ASSPLLQTGELF
10 many TRBV28 ASGQGSYEQY
12 - TRBV3-1 ASTLTGDSYEQY
10 many TRBV6-6 ASSSPPYEQY
13 - TRBV6-6 ASRPGTSGKNIQY
12 few TRBV4-1 ASSQARGDGEAF
11 many TRBV11-2 ASSLGPQETQY
13 many TRBV18 ASSPSGSLPAEQY
10 - TRBV20-1 SAGTAVYEQY
9 - TRBV7-2 ASSSSSEQF
11 many TRBV9 ASSVTIADTQY
15 few TRBV6-6 ASSYSIGSGRSNEQF
14 few TRBV4-1 ASSQTPTGIHSGYT
12 medium-sized TRBV7-2 ASSHSLTQETQY
13 many TRBV4-1 ASSHPWRGRETQY
12 many TRBV20-1 SARSGQGRNEQF
11 - TRBV6-6 ASGLSRDTEAF
12 many TRBV7-2 ASSLVGRVNEQF
12 many TRBV6-6 ASSRGTGITEAF
11 - TRBV7-9 ASSADRAFGYT
10 few TRBV7-8 ASSLWETGLY
10 - TRBV6-2/TRBV6-3 ASSGVYTEAF
13 many TRBV12-3/TRBV12-4 ASKPGTGGPYEQY
9 few TRBV30 AWSGGDTQY
14 - TRBV7-2 ASSLVQGREGNEQY
11 many TRBV7-9 ASSHDSLNEQF
12 many TRBV3-1 ASSQGQGGNEQF
14 many TRBV27 ASSPQGGRDRDTQY
12 few TRBV6-2/TRBV6-3 ASTLSGSYNEQF
13 many TRBV7-2 ASSFAVTRPNEQF
12 many TRBV15 ATKLGVAGNEQF
11 - TRBV6-2/TRBV6-3 VSSSDNGGEQY
11 - TRBV18 ASSLGQVEKLF
11 - TRBV6-5 ASSTTGNTEAF